This T cell receptor (beta chain) originates from a study of cytomegalovirus exposure and HLA in healthy donors. Study background: Later, an analysis reported that the 120 or so validation repertoires had used the same platform as the 550 to 750 first-cohort repertoires.

Donors were drawn from the 120-subject validation cohort, separate from the roughly 700-subject first cohort. The protocol was immunoSEQ multiplex PCR, while the TCRdb copy is restricted to in-frame clones and leaves out a portion. Of roughly 250,000 clones in the sample, approximately 87% are singletons; the top ten hold less than 3%. Trimming removed 4 bases at V and 4 bases at J, with 17 bases between. Germline assignment: CDR1 SGHKS and CDR2 YYEKEE (reference sequence). The CDR3 covers 16 residues. The receptor's source is a man between 18 and 35 years old in good health and CMV-seronegative. Source material: PBMCs. The J gene is TRBJ1-4, the V gene TRBV5-5; D not resolved. The CDR3 DNA is TGTGCCAGCAGCCCCCGGTCGGGTGGTCTTAATGAAAAACTGTTTTTT. Amino acids: CASSPRSGGLNEKLFF.